This record looks at one TCR beta chain sequence and its context. The CDR3 covers 10 residues. V was shortened by 5 bases and J by 5 bases, with 7 bases between the two germline ends. Per germline, CDR1 DFQATT and CDR2 SNEGSKA (reference sequence). Clones were sequenced by immunoSEQ multiplex PCR, and TCRdb holds only the in-frame ones, with some missing. The sample gives roughly 100,000 clones, over 80% of which show up once; around 15% is in the top ten. The sample belongs to a study of blood T cell repertoires in COVID-19. Study details: The cDNA or gDNA used as material had been derived from T cells, B-cell-depleted T cells, or PBMCs.

The sample taken for sequencing was peripheral blood. The chain combines TRBV20-1 with TRBJ2-7, with a tentative D call TRBD1 (5 bases). This TCR derives from a man aged 45-65 years with acute or convalescent COVID-19. Here the CDR3 reads CSAGADEQYF. CDR3 in DNA: TGCAGTGCTGGGGCCGACGAGCAGTACTTC.